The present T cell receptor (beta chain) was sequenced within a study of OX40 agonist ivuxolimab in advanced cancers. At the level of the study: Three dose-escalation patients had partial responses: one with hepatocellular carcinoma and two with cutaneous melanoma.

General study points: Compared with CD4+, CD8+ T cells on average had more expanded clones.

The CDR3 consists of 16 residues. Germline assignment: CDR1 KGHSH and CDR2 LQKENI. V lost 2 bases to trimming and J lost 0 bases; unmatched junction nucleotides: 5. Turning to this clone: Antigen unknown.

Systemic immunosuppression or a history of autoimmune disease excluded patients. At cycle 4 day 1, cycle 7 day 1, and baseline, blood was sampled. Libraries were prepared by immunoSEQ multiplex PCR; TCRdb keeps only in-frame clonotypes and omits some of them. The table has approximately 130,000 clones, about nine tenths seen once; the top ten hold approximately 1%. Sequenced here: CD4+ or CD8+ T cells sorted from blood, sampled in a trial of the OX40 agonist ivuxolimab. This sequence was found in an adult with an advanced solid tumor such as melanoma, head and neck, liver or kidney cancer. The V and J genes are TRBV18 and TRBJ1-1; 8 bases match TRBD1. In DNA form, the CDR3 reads TGTGCCAGCTCACCAATGACAGGGGAGATGAACACTGAAGCTTTCTTT. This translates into CASSPMTGEMNTEAFF.